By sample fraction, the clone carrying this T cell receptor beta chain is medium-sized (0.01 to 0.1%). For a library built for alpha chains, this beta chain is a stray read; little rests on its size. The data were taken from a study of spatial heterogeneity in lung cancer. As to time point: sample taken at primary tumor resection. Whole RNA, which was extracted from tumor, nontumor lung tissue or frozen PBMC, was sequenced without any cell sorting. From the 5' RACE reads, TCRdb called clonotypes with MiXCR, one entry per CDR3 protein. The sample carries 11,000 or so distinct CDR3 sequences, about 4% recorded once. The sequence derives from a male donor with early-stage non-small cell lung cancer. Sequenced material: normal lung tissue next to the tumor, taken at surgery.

The chain's CDR3 is CASSSSGRKETQYF. Written as DNA, the CDR3 is TGTGCCAGCAGTTCTAGCGGGAGGAAAGAGACCCAGTACTTC. V is TRBV6-2 or TRBV6-3 and J is TRBJ2-5, with 11 bases matching TRBD2. Unmatched junction bases numbered 1, after V lost 4 bases and J lost 3 bases. This CDR3 is 14 amino acids long. Germline loops: CDR1 MNHEY, CDR2 SVGEGT.